This TCR beta chain was obtained from a study of preoperative IRX-2 immunotherapy in early breast cancer. This clone showed up just a few times. Mismatch with germline at one junction end may stem from a read error. The sample's treatment: preoperative locoregional IRX-2 cytokine immunotherapy. Preoperative locoregional IRX-2 cytokine immunotherapy was tested in the phase Ib source study. The repertoire was sequenced with immunoSEQ multiplex PCR; TCRdb's copy has only in-frame clones and lacks some. This table holds tens of thousands of clones, about 90% found once. The CDR3 extends over 14 amino acids. Germline V gene data show CDR1 as MNHGY and CDR2 as SAAAGT.

The receptor's source is a human donor with breast cancer. V gene TRBV6-8 combines with J gene TRBJ1-2, with a tentative D call TRBD1 (5 bases). Material: tumor tissue, obtained after IRX-2 immunotherapy. CDR3: CAISAGRANYGYTF. CDR3 DNA sequence: TGTGCCATCAGTGCTGGCAGGGCTAACTATGGCTACACCTTC.